These T cell receptor beta chains were read from a single sample in a study of vaccination effects on CD4 cells after COVID-19. The antigens these receptors bind are not known. TCRdb keeps only in-frame clones here, not all; method: immunoSEQ multiplex PCR. The table includes some 40,000 clones, about two thirds detected once. The sample was CD4+ T cells from PBMCs cultured with a peptide pool, taken before COVID-19 vaccination. The receptor source for this set is a human donor who had a prior SARS-CoV-2 infection. Both conserved end residues are part of each CDR3. A D gene is named only where the DNA matches it firmly. Rows give clone size only sometimes, using once, few, many, or a class for an expanded clone.

TRBJ2-7 | NA | TRBV5-1 | TRBD2 | CASRGGWAMSSYEQYF | TGCGCCAGCAGGGGGGGGTGGGCCATGAGCTCCTACGAGCAGTACTTC
TRBJ2-1 | NA | TRBV6-5 | TRBD2 | CASSSSQTSGNEQFF | TGTGCCAGCAGTTCCAGCCAGACTAGCGGGAATGAGCAGTTCTTC
TRBJ1-3 | NA | TRBV7-2 | NA | CASSLVGTTGNTIYF | TGTGCCAGCAGCTTAGTCGGGACTACTGGAAACACCATATATTTT
TRBJ1-6 | NA | TRBV6-6 | NA | CASSLRADQSSYNSPLHF | TGTGCCAGCAGTCTCCGCGCGGACCAGAGCTCCTATAATTCACCCCTCCACTTT
TRBJ2-1 | NA | TRBV11-3 | NA | CASSLEGRAPNNEQFF | TGTGCCAGCAGCTTAGAGGGTAGGGCACCTAACAATGAGCAGTTCTTC
TRBJ1-2 | NA | TRBV18 | TRBD1 | CASSPPGTDYGYTF | TGTGCCAGCTCACCACCCGGGACAGACTATGGCTACACCTTC
TRBJ2-7 | NA | TRBV19 | TRBD1 | CASSTNRGRGYEQYF | TGTGCCAGTAGTACCAACAGGGGGCGAGGCTACGAGCAGTACTTC
TRBJ2-1 | NA | TRBV5-5 | NA | CASSLYPQAEYNEQFF | TGTGCCAGCAGCTTGTACCCCCAAGCGGAGTACAATGAGCAGTTCTTC
TRBJ1-1 | NA | TRBV20-1 | NA | CSDWEGTEAFF | TGCAGTGATTGGGAGGGCACTGAAGCTTTCTTT
TRBJ2-2 | NA | TRBV2 | NA | CASRDSGSGELFF | TGTGCCAGCAGAGACTCCGGGTCCGGGGAGCTGTTTTTT
TRBJ1-3 | NA | TRBV5-1 | NA | CASRPGPSVTGNTIYF | TGCGCCAGCAGACCGGGACCCTCAGTCACTGGAAACACCATATATTTT
TRBJ2-7 | NA | TRBV5-5 | NA | CASSLGTVPSYEQYF | TGTGCCAGCAGCTTGGGGACAGTCCCCTCCTACGAGCAGTACTTC
TRBJ2-7 | NA | TRBV11-1 | TRBD2 | CASSPGGDYEQYF | TGTGCCAGCAGTCCCGGGGGGGACTACGAGCAGTACTTC
TRBJ1-6 | NA | TRBV5-4 | TRBD1 | CASSSGYGWDSDNSPLHF | TGTGCCAGCAGCTCGGGCTATGGGTGGGACAGTGATAATTCACCCCTCCACTTT
TRBJ2-1 | NA | TRBV18 | NA | CASSPRGSDYYNEQFF | TGTGCCAGCTCACCACGGGGGTCCGATTACTACAATGAGCAGTTCTTC
TRBJ2-7 | NA | TRBV7-2 | NA | CASSHQSGNYEQYF | TGTGCCAGCAGCCACCAATCAGGAAACTACGAGCAGTACTTC
TRBJ1-6 | NA | TRBV30 | NA | CASSWTNNSPLHF | TGTGCCTCGTCATGGACTAATAATTCACCCCTCCACTTT
TRBJ2-1 | few | TRBV4-2 | TRBD2 | CASSQVGGKYNEQFF | TGTGCCAGCAGCCAAGTGGGGGGGAAGTACAATGAGCAGTTCTTC
TRBJ1-1 | NA | TRBV6-5 | NA | CASTAAGRNTEAFF | TGTGCCAGCACGGCGGCAGGGCGGAACACTGAAGCTTTCTTT
TRBJ2-7 | NA | TRBV18 | NA | CASSPAQNDRDPYEQYF | TGTGCCAGCTCACCGGCCCAAAACGACCGGGACCCCTACGAGCAGTACTTC
TRBJ2-3 | medium-sized | TRBV11-1 | NA | CASTRQVGGTDTQYF | TGTGCCAGCACACGTCAGGTGGGAGGCACAGATACGCAGTATTTT
TRBJ1-6 | NA | TRBV6-2/TRBV6-3 | NA | CASSSGSSYNSPLHF | TGTGCCAGCAGTTCGGGGAGCTCCTATAATTCACCCCTCCACTTT
TRBJ1-1 | NA | TRBV6-1 | NA | CASSEGQYLEAFF | TGTGCCAGCAGTGAAGGACAGTATTTAGAAGCTTTCTTT
TRBJ2-1 | NA | TRBV7-8 | NA | CASSSTRANEQFF | TGTGCCAGCAGCTCGACAAGGGCAAATGAGCAGTTCTTC
TRBJ1-3 | NA | TRBV19 | TRBD1 | CASKQGVSGNTIYF | TGTGCCAGTAAACAGGGGGTATCTGGAAACACCATATATTTT
TRBJ1-2 | once | TRBV7-8 | NA | CASSLVGAGGYTF | TGTGCCAGCAGCTTAGTGGGGGCTGGAGGCTACACCTTC
TRBJ1-1 | NA | TRBV3-1/TRBV3-2 | NA | CASSQRGHGTEAFF | TGTGCCAGCAGCCAAAGAGGGCACGGGACTGAAGCTTTCTTT
TRBJ1-5 | NA | TRBV19 | TRBD1 | CASSPGQGRSNQPQHF | TGTGCCAGTAGCCCCGGACAGGGGAGAAGCAATCAGCCCCAGCATTTT
TRBJ2-1 | NA | TRBV9 | NA | CASSVGGSGYNEQFF | TGTGCCAGCAGCGTAGGGGGGTCGGGTTACAATGAGCAGTTCTTC
TRBJ2-3 | NA | TRBV5-4 | NA | CASSLIGFTDTQYF | TGTGCCAGCAGCCTGATTGGGTTCACAGATACGCAGTATTTT
TRBJ2-7 | NA | TRBV7-8 | TRBD2 | CASSLGTSEKIYEQYF | TGTGCCAGCAGCTTAGGGACTAGCGAGAAGATCTACGAGCAGTACTTC
TRBJ2-1 | NA | TRBV18 | TRBD2 | CASSPLAGALNEQFF | TGTGCCAGCTCACCGCTAGCGGGGGCTCTCAATGAGCAGTTCTTC
TRBJ2-1 | NA | TRBV7-9 | TRBD1 | CASSLWDRDLNAQFF | TGTGCCAGCAGCTTATGGGACAGGGACCTAAATGCGCAGTTCTTC
TRBJ2-2 | NA | TRBV11-2 | NA | CASSSPRSGDGELFF | TGTGCCAGCAGCTCCCCCCGGTCGGGGGACGGGGAGCTGTTTTTT
TRBJ1-1 | NA | TRBV7-2 | NA | CASSFEQNTEAFF | TGTGCCAGCAGCTTCGAGCAAAACACTGAAGCTTTCTTT